Shown below are 8 T cell receptor beta chains from a single sample sequenced in a study of blood T cell repertoires in COVID-19. Assay used: immunoSEQ multiplex PCR; TCRdb lists only in-frame clones, some missing. The sample yields roughly 300,000 clones, roughly nine tenths seen once. Sample: peripheral blood. The receptors shown here come from a woman between 25 and 40 years old with COVID-19, enrolled during active disease.

The chain carries TRBV28 and TRBJ1-1; D uncertain. CDR1 is MDHEN and CDR2 is SYDVKM in the germline V gene. The CDR3 has 15 amino acids. The ends were cut back, 5 bases at V and 2 bases at J, with 15 bases in the middle. For the CDR3, the DNA is TGTGCCAGCAGTCTCCGATTCCGGGGAAACACTGAAGCTTTCTTT. Its translation: CASSLRFRGNTEAFF.

This clone was counted between two and nine times. This sequence joins TRBV28 and TRBJ1-4; D remains ambiguous. Trimming took off 3 bases at V and 4 bases at J, with 6 bases between the two ends. The CDR3 loop spans 13 amino acids. CDR1 is MDHEN, CDR2 SYDVKM, per germline. The CDR3 bases are TGTGCCAGCAGTTTGACTATTAATGAAAAACTGTTTTTT. Translated, it gives CASSLTINEKLFF.

This clone showed up just once. The chain has TRBV6-2 or TRBV6-3 and TRBJ1-5, with unresolved D. With 6 bases removed from V and 3 bases from J, the gap between germline ends came to 18 bases. The CDR3 length is 16 residues. Germline CDR1 MNHEY, CDR2 SVGEGT. Written as DNA, the CDR3 is TGTGCCAGCAGCCCTATACAGAGATCTTTCAATCAGCCCCAGCATTTT. Encoded protein: CASSPIQRSFNQPQHF.

The rearrangement links TRBV15 to TRBJ1-1; D is unclear. Germline V gene lookup returns CDR1 LNHNV and CDR2 YYDKDF (reference sequence). Trimming cost V 1 base and J 4 bases, with 13 bases left between them. The CDR3 spans 15 residues. The CDR3 DNA sequence: TGTGCCACCAGCAGAGCCCCAGGAGGTCGCACTGAAGCTTTCTTT. Translated: CATSRAPGGRTEAFF.

This clone turned up a few times. This CDR3 is also generated by other DNA sequences in the sample. This chain links TRBV6-1 with TRBJ1-5; 7 nucleotides match TRBD1. Germline V gives CDR1 MNHNS, CDR2 SASEGT. The ends lost 2 bases at V and 1 base at J; junction bases unmatched: 2. The CDR3 has 15 amino acids. CDR3: CASSELGGSNQPQHF. In DNA, the CDR3 is TGTGCCAGCAGTGAACTAGGGGGCAGCAATCAGCCCCAGCATTTT.

The chain joins TRBV28 to TRBJ1-1; 7 nucleotides line up with TRBD1. The V and J ends lost 6 bases and 0 bases, in that order; junction bases with no gene match: 4. Germline loops: CDR1 MDHEN, CDR2 SYDVKM. CDR3 length equals 14 residues. This chain's CDR3 is CASRLTGLNTEAFF. The CDR3 coding sequence is TGTGCCAGCAGACTGACAGGGCTGAACACTGAAGCTTTCTTT.

V usage is TRBV6-5 and J usage is TRBJ2-2, with D possibly being TRBD2 (5 bases). Trimming cost V 6 bases and J 6 bases, with 11 bases left between them. Germline-derived CDR1 and CDR2 are MNHEY and SVGAGI. The CDR3 contains 13 residues. CDR3 sequence (DNA): TGTGCCAGCAGAATGATTAGCGCCGGGGAGCTGTTTTTT. Amino acids: CASRMISAGELFF.

CDR3 DNA: TGCGCCAGCAGCCAAGGCCGGACAGGCTACAATGAGCAGTTCTTC. This sequence encodes CASSQGRTGYNEQFF. V usage is TRBV4-3 and J usage is TRBJ2-1; 7 bases are a match to TRBD1. Germline V gene lookup returns CDR1 LGHNA and CDR2 YSLEER. With 1 base clipped from V and 3 bases from J, the junction kept 3 bases outside the gene matches. This CDR3 region has 15 residues.